Below, 30 T cell receptor beta chains from the same sample are listed, as sequenced in a study of T-cell memory formation after mild COVID-19 (dated by TCRdb to about 2021). Libraries were constructed by 5' RACE. Instrument on record: Illumina NovaSeq 6000. Using fastp trimming at Q25 and MiXCR clonotype assembly, TCRdb reanalyzed the public sequencing data and kept in-frame beta chains. Rows matching on CDR3 protein sequence are summarized as one entry with the most common DNA and genes. The sample table holds about 200,000 distinct CDR3 sequences, of which 15% to 20% were seen once. Roughly 2.3% of the sample is in the top ten clones. The sample consisted of PBMCs or a T cell subset sorted from them (not recorded which). The receptor source for this set is an adult woman who had mild COVID-19 (a few samples of this study predate the infection). The sample titles of this study are shuffled in the database, so cell type and time point are left out; the donor was told from shared clones.

CDR3 amino acids: CASSLSLEQFF. DNA of the CDR3: TGTGCCAGCAGCTTAAGCCTTGAGCAGTTCTTC. The J gene is TRBJ2-1, the V gene TRBV7-9; D remains unclear. Trimming removed 2 bases from V and 9 bases from J, with 5 bases in between. The CDR3 is 11 residues long. Germline CDR1 and CDR2: SEHNR and FQNEAQ (reference sequence).

This clonotype has just a few counts. The rearrangement uses TRBV29-1 and TRBJ1-1; unclear D gene. Germline V lookup: CDR1 SQVTM, CDR2 ANQGSEA. Trimming stripped 3 bases from V and 5 bases from J, with 16 bases between. The CDR3 is 14 amino acids. CDR3 sequence: CSVDWGPAGTEAFF. In DNA, the CDR3 is TGCAGCGTTGACTGGGGTCCTGCCGGGACTGAAGCTTTCTTT.

With respect to this clonotype: Compared with germline, one end of the junction differs, possibly owing to a read error. The chain joins TRBV19 to TRBJ2-7, with 10 bases aligning to TRBD2. Germline V gives CDR1 LNHDA, CDR2 SQIVND (reference sequence). This CDR3 comprises 14 residues. CDR3 sequence: CASSLASGGDRVDF. The CDR3 region has the DNA TGTGCCAGTAGTCTCGCTAGCGGGGGCGACCGCGTGGACTTC.

This clonotype was picked up many times. V gene TRBV7-2 combines with J gene TRBJ2-1, with 10 bases matching TRBD2. CDR1 SGHTA and CDR2 FQGNSA come from the germline V gene. This CDR3 region has 16 residues. The V and J ends lost 3 bases and 6 bases, in that order; junction bases with no gene match: 8. The CDR3 loop is CASSLGRSSGSNEQFF. The DNA of the CDR3 is TGTGCCAGCAGCTTGGGCCGGTCTAGCGGGAGCAATGAGCAGTTCTTC.

This rearrangement joins TRBV5-1 to TRBJ1-5; D uncertain. The CDR3 contains 13 residues. The V and J ends lost 1 base and 5 bases respectively, with 7 bases between them. Germline CDR1 SGHRS, CDR2 YFSETQ. The CDR3 bases are TGCGCCAGCAGCTTGAACGGGGATCAGCCCCAGCATTTT. It codes for CASSLNGDQPQHF. Together with reference TRBV5-1 and TRBJ1-5, the CDR3 gives the full variable domain: KAGVTQTPRYLIKTRGQQVTLSCSPISGHRSVSWYQQTPGQGLQFLFEYFSETQRNKGNFPGRFSGRQFSNSRSEMNVSTLELGDSALYLCASSLNGDQPQHFGDGTRLSIL.

This clonotype was found a few times. CDR3 bases: TGTGCCATCAGTACTAGGGGCTTCGCCAATGAGCAGTTCTTC. Its translation is CAISTRGFANEQFF. The J gene is TRBJ2-1, the V gene TRBV10-3; perhaps D is TRBD1 or TRBD2 (5 bases each). V lost 5 bases and J 6 bases, leaving 14 bases between the germline ends. CDR3 size: 14 residues. Germline CDR1 is ENHRY and CDR2 is SYGVKD.

The chain recombines TRBV7-8 with TRBJ2-5, with TRBD2 matching 12 bases. V trimming: 8 bases; J trimming: 7 bases; junction bases outside the gene matches: 5. Germline CDR1 is SGHVS and CDR2 is FQNEAQ. This CDR3 comprises 13 residues. CDR3 in amino acids: CASGLLAGGTQYF. CDR3 DNA sequence: TGTGCCAGCGGATTACTAGCGGGAGGGACCCAGTACTTC.

The J gene is TRBJ1-2, the V gene TRBV20-1; maybe TRBD1 (5 bases). Germline V gene sequence: CDR1 DFQATT, CDR2 SNEGSKA (reference sequence). The CDR3 covers 14 residues. The ends were cut back, 2 bases at V and 4 bases at J, with 14 bases in the middle. CDR3 coding DNA: TGCAGTGCTAGACGCGGGACCGACCTCTATGGCTACACCTTC. Protein sequence: CSARRGTDLYGYTF.

This chain uses TRBV3-1 with TRBJ1-3, with no clear D. V was pared by 4 bases and J by 0 bases, with 13 bases between. The CDR3 spans 16 residues. Looked up from germline, CDR1 is LGHDT and CDR2 is YNNKEL (reference sequence). The CDR3 spells CASSPSRRDSGNTIYF. Written as DNA, the CDR3 is TGTGCCAGCAGCCCCAGCCGCCGCGACTCTGGAAACACCATATATTTT.

This clonotype was counted a few times. The rearrangement links TRBV7-8 to TRBJ2-6; possibly TRBD1 for D (6 bases). The V end lost 5 bases, the J end lost 1 base, and 15 bases lay between the germline ends. CDR1 is SGHVS, CDR2 FQNEAQ, per germline. CDR3 size: 17 residues. As DNA, the CDR3 is TGTGCCAGCAGCGAACAGGGAATCCCTTCTGGGGCCAACGTCCTGACTTTC. It is translated as CASSEQGIPSGANVLTF. The variable domain in full, with the rest retrieved from reference TRBV7-8 and TRBJ2-6, is GAGVSQSPRYKVAKRGQDVALRCDPISGHVSLFWYQQALGQGPEFLTYFQNEAQLDKSGLPSDRFFAERPEGSVSTLKIQRTQQEDSAVYLCASSEQGIPSGANVLTFGAGSRLTVL.

This clonotype has a handful of counts. V usage is TRBV25-1 and J usage is TRBJ2-1, with 9 bases aligning to TRBD2. J lost 8 bases, V lost 7 bases, and 12 bases had no gene match. This CDR3 is 15 amino acids long. The V gene's germline CDR1 is MGHDK and CDR2 SYGVNS. The CDR3 protein is CASTTGAGGGDEQFF. The CDR3 nucleotides are TGTGCCAGCACAACCGGAGCGGGAGGTGGGGATGAGCAGTTCTTC.

This clonotype has a handful of counts. The chain uses TRBV11-2 and TRBJ2-3; maybe TRBD1 (5 bases). The CDR3 sequence is 15 residues long. The V gene lost 0 bases and the J gene lost 2 bases, with 9 bases spanning the gap. Germline V gene data show CDR1 as SGHAT and CDR2 as FQNNGV. In nucleotides, the CDR3 is TGTGCCAGCAGCTTAGATCAGGGCCACACAGATACGCAGTATTTT. Encoded protein: CASSLDQGHTDTQYF.

The chain combines TRBV4-1 with TRBJ2-6; the D is unclear. Germline CDR1 MGHRA, CDR2 YSYEKL. Deletions cut 6 bases from V and 3 bases from J, with 6 bases between. The CDR3 is 13 amino acids. The DNA of the CDR3 is TGCGCCAGCAGACGAGTTGGGGCCAACGTCCTGACTTTC. Its protein product is CASRRVGANVLTF.

The CDR3 here is CASRLVRDEQFF. DNA of the CDR3: TGTGCAAGTCGCTTAGTAAGGGATGAGCAGTTCTTC. V usage is TRBV12-2 and J usage is TRBJ2-1. TRBV12-2 is a pseudogene segment. This CDR3 comprises 12 residues.

The chain combines TRBV6-1 with TRBJ2-3; a weak D match, TRBD2 (5 bases). The CDR3 runs 15 residues. Germline CDR1 MNHNS, CDR2 SASEGT. Trimming left V 6 bases short and J 2 bases short, with 15 bases between. CDR3 in DNA: TGTGCCAGCAGAGAAAATACCGGGATCACAGATACGCAGTATTTT. It specifies CASRENTGITDTQYF.

This sequence joins TRBV25-1 and TRBJ2-1; TRBD2 aligns across 10 bases. V was pared by 4 bases and J by 8 bases, with 2 bases of the junction left unmatched. Germline-derived CDR1 and CDR2 are MGHDK and SYGVNS. This CDR3 has 13 amino acids. CDR3 loop: CASSGLAGDEQFF. DNA of the CDR3: TGTGCCAGCAGTGGGCTAGCGGGAGATGAGCAGTTCTTC.

The chain joins TRBV6-5 to TRBJ1-1; possibly TRBD1 for D (6 bases). The CDR3 contains 14 residues. Germline values: CDR1 MNHEY, CDR2 SVGAGI. V lost 6 bases to trimming and J lost 1 base, with 12 bases between them. This CDR3 is CASSHREGNTEAFF. CDR3 nucleotides: TGTGCCAGCAGCCACAGGGAGGGGAACACTGAAGCTTTCTTT.

This clonotype has a count of ten or more. This chain uses TRBV5-1 with TRBJ1-3, with 9 bases that match TRBD1. The trim removed 7 bases at V and 3 bases at J, leaving 2 bases unmatched. In germline, CDR1 is SGHRS, CDR2 YFSETQ. This CDR3 spans 13 amino acids. CDR3 sequence (DNA): TGCGCCAGCCGGACAGGGGATGGAAACACCATATATTTT. Residues: CASRTGDGNTIYF.

The DNA of the CDR3 is TGTGCCAGCACTAGTATTAGGGGCTCTGGGGCCAACGTCCTGACTTTC. This gives the protein CASTSIRGSGANVLTF. The rearrangement links TRBV3-1 to TRBJ2-6, with D perhaps TRBD1 (5 bases). CDR1 and CDR2 from the germline V gene are LGHDT and YNNKEL (reference sequence). The V gene lost 7 bases and the J gene lost 0 bases, with 13 bases spanning the gap. CDR3 size: 16 residues.

The CDR3 is CASSYRQGVSEQYF. The DNA for the CDR3 is TGTGCCAGCAGTTATCGGCAGGGAGTTTCCGAGCAGTACTTC. V usage is TRBV6-5 and J usage is TRBJ2-7; perhaps D is TRBD1 or TRBD2 (5 bases each). The germline V gene has CDR1 MNHEY and CDR2 SVGAGI. Trimming removed 3 bases at V and 6 bases at J, with 15 bases between. This CDR3 is 14 amino acids long.

The chain is built from TRBV2 and TRBJ2-1, with 8 bases matching TRBD2. V shed 6 bases, J shed 4 bases, and the junction held 14 bases outside the gene matches. CDR1 is SNHLY and CDR2 is FYNNEI in the germline V gene. This CDR3 is built from 17 residues. CDR3 residues: CASRLFAAGGPYNEQFF. DNA for the CDR3: TGTGCCAGCAGACTTTTCGCGGCGGGAGGCCCATACAATGAGCAGTTCTTC.

Only a few counts were recorded for this clonotype. The chain recombines TRBV24-1 with TRBJ2-1; D call uncertain. Germline V CDR1 and CDR2: KGHDR, SFDVKD. V was pared by 2 bases and J by 3 bases, with 10 bases between. The CDR3 extends over 15 amino acids. CDR3 amino acids: CATSDSRSLYNEQFF. CDR3 coding DNA: TGTGCCACCAGTGATTCGCGGAGTCTCTACAATGAGCAGTTCTTC.

This clonotype was seen repeatedly, ten times or more. This chain links TRBV5-1 with TRBJ2-1, with D possibly TRBD1 on 6 matching bases. Trimming took off 2 bases at V and 0 bases at J, with 21 bases between the two ends. Germline CDR1 reads SGHRS; CDR2 reads YFSETQ. This CDR3 is 19 amino acids long. The CDR3 loop is CASSLSFPGQMSSYNEQFF. The CDR3, as DNA: TGCGCCAGCAGCTTAAGCTTCCCCGGACAGATGAGCTCCTACAATGAGCAGTTCTTC.

This chain links TRBV7-6 with TRBJ2-7; 7 bases match TRBD1. Per the germline V gene, CDR1 is SGHVS and CDR2 is FNYEAQ. The V segment lost 1 base and the J segment 0 bases; nucleotides outside the gene matches: 6. The CDR3 contains 16 residues. CDR3 protein: CASSLVPTGSSYEQYF. The CDR3 coding sequence is TGTGCCAGCAGCTTAGTACCGACAGGGAGCTCCTACGAGCAGTACTTC.

The chain carries TRBV6-2 or TRBV6-3 and TRBJ2-7; 10 bases map to TRBD1. V was clipped by 6 bases and J by 4 bases; unmatched bases: 9. The CDR3 has 15 amino acids. Germline V CDR1 and CDR2: MNHEY, SVGEGT. The DNA for the CDR3 is TGTGCCAGCAGGACCCCCGGGACAGGGGCGTACGAGCAGTACTTC. Translation gives CASRTPGTGAYEQYF.

In its sample, this clonotype was seen a few times. The chain joins TRBV7-3 to TRBJ2-2; 9 bases agree with TRBD1. V gave up 3 bases and J gave up 4 bases; unmatched junction bases: 6. Looked up from germline, CDR1 is SGHTA and CDR2 is FQGTGA. The CDR3 covers 16 residues. CDR3: CASSFRTGAGTGELFF. In nucleotides, the CDR3 is TGTGCCAGCAGCTTCCGGACAGGGGCGGGCACCGGGGAGCTGTTTTTT.

The chain uses TRBV2 and TRBJ1-1; no clear D. CDR1 and CDR2 (germline): SNHLY, FYNNEI. CDR3 length: 15 amino acids. V was trimmed by 7 bases and J by 1 base, leaving 16 bases between them. CDR3 sequence reads: CASNPQAIRNTEAFF. As DNA, the CDR3 is TGTGCCAGCAACCCCCAAGCGATTAGGAACACTGAAGCTTTCTTT.

This clonotype has more than one count but fewer than ten. This rearrangement joins TRBV4-3 to TRBJ1-1; 9 bases align to TRBD1. V shed 3 bases and J 6 bases; nucleotides not matched to a gene: 14. The CDR3 sequence is 17 residues long. CDR1 LGHNA and CDR2 YSLEER come from the germline V gene. CDR3 protein: CASSHRGIGQGMPEAFF. Written as DNA, the CDR3 is TGCGCCAGCAGCCATCGAGGGATAGGACAGGGGATGCCTGAAGCTTTCTTT.

The chain joins TRBV7-6 to TRBJ1-1; D is perhaps TRBD1 (5 bases). Germline V gene lookup returns CDR1 SGHVS and CDR2 FNYEAQ. The CDR3 runs 16 residues. Trimming cost V 5 bases and J 4 bases, with 20 bases left between them. The CDR3 nucleotides are TGTGCCAGCAGCCTGGGACCCCTAGGCATGGGCACTGAAGCTTTCTTT. Translation: CASSLGPLGMGTEAFF.

V gene TRBV20-1 combines with J gene TRBJ1-2; no reliable D call. This CDR3 is built from 10 residues. The V gene's germline CDR1 is DFQATT and CDR2 SNEGSKA (reference sequence). V lost 3 bases, J lost 7 bases, and 6 bases lay in between. The CDR3 DNA reads TGCAGTGCTAGTGTAGTTGGCTACACCTTC. Amino acids: CSASVVGYTF.